A single T cell receptor beta chain is shown here with its context. This specimen comes from a study of blood T cell repertoires in COVID-19. Study context: Collection of acute and convalescent COVID-19 samples took place in the United States, Italy and Spain. T cells, B-cell-depleted T cells, or PBMCs provided the cDNA or gDNA that served as material.

The CDR3 sequence is 16 residues long. The V and J ends lost 1 base and 2 bases, in that order; junction bases with no gene match: 5. CDR1 is LGHDT, CDR2 YNNKEL, per germline (reference sequence). Authors' data handling: Estimates of nucleated cell counts were drawn from the amplification of reference gene primers. Repertoires were generated with immunoSEQ multiplex PCR, while TCRdb's copy carries only in-frame clones and drops some. Clonal size and the V and J genes are those of that table, whereas D and trimming came from the DNA. The sample gives nearly 50,000 clones, approximately 81% of which show up once; under 7% is in the top ten.

The V call is TRBV3-1 (or the pseudogene TRBV3-2), the J call TRBJ2-3, with 8 bases fitting TRBD1. Sequencing was performed on peripheral blood. The TCR was taken from a woman aged 55-75 years with acute or convalescent COVID-19. CDR3 amino acids: CASSQVRDRNTDTQYF. DNA of the CDR3: TGTGCCAGCAGCCAAGTAAGGGACAGGAACACAGATACGCAGTATTTT.